This T cell receptor beta chain was captured by sequencing in a study of cytomegalovirus exposure and HLA in healthy donors. It was with 60 Vbeta and 13 Jbeta primers that the PCR ran. Clones were read by immunoSEQ multiplex PCR, and TCRdb kept only the in-frame ones, dropping some. Of 150,000 or so clones listed, 60% to 80% are singletons. In germline, CDR1 is MNHNY, CDR2 SVGAGI (reference sequence). V was clipped by 5 bases and J by 2 bases; unmatched bases: 6. The CDR3 is 15 amino acids. Study observations and caveats: The majority of TCR sequences were rare, yet some public TCRs appeared in many donors. In a later analysis, donors in an Asian-associated ancestry cluster reportedly had fewer N-insertions in productive TCRs than the cohort mean. Across all donors, roughly uniform sequencing depth was an assumption of the presence/absence analyses.

Comments on this clone: The antigen is unknown.

This clonotype was sampled from a young man in good health and CMV-seropositive. This chain links TRBV6-6 with TRBJ2-5, with 9 bases aligning to TRBD2. The specimen sequenced was PBMCs. The CDR3 loop reads CASSEGLATQETQYF. The DNA for the CDR3 is TGTGCCAGCAGTGAGGGACTAGCCACACAAGAGACCCAGTACTTC.